The sequence of this T cell receptor (beta chain) was determined in a study of PD-L1 blockade in urothelial cancer (TCRdb year 2017). For the study in its entirety: Therapy was started in about 2014 for all patients, and atezolizumab 1,200 mg was administered intravenously every 3 weeks. Some 30 patients had pretreatment blood TCR-seq, some 25 had at least one posttreatment blood collection, and some 25 had tumor TCR-seq. In the same patients, whole exome sequencing and RNA sequencing of pretreatment tumors were performed in addition to TCR sequencing. About nine tenths of the roughly 29 patients were males with bladder-origin urothelial cancer, and about 60% of the roughly 29 reported a prior smoking history. Somatic, immune and clinical correlates of response to PD-L1 blockade with atezolizumab in urothelial cancer were the focus of an exploratory multi-omic analysis. Blood samples were analyzed 3 weeks after the start of treatment (second dose) and 6 weeks after the start of treatment. Pretreatment tumor samples, along with matched peripheral blood serially collected before and after atezolizumab treatment, were subjected to TCR sequencing. Blood samples yielded a median of roughly 140,000 T cells and some 80,000 unique TCRs, with median clonality 0.080. Durable clinical benefit was achieved by nine patients but not by the remaining 20. An ECOG performance status of 0 or 1 was recorded for the patients, and 0 to 3 prior chemotherapy regimens had been received by the patients. Progression-free survival longer than 6 months counted as durable clinical benefit, and TCR features were additionally tested against both progression-free and overall survival. General study outcomes and caveats: Greater expansion of tumor-associated TCR clones in peripheral blood 3 weeks after the start of treatment was observed in patients with durable benefit (n ≈ 22, p = 0.022). Improved progression-free and overall survival was associated with having pretreatment peripheral blood TCR clonality below the median. Because the sample size was small (n ≈ 29) and many of the analyses were exploratory, the results are meant to be hypothesis-generating.

The time point label, read with the paper, signifies: peripheral blood 6 weeks after treatment start. A total of roughly 30 patients with locally advanced or metastatic urothelial carcinoma, treated at Memorial Sloan Kettering on a trial protocol, made up the cohort. Peripheral blood mononuclear cells were collected pretreatment and during treatment, with between 1 and 8 total time points per patient. The Qiagen DNeasy Blood extraction kit was used to purify genomic DNA from total PBMCs and from tumor samples. PBMCs were collected pretreatment and during treatment, and were isolated and stored as previously described. Notes on this clone: Its antigen remains undetermined. Base quality data are lacking; no much larger clone is found one base away.

To estimate absolute template abundance from read counts, synthetic TCR analog templates were spiked into each PCR. Using the immunoSEQ assay, TCRbeta CDR3 regions were amplified from genomic DNA with bias-controlled V and J gene primers. Rearranged TCRbeta segments were sequenced at approximately 20X coverage. The authors' pipeline ran thus. Sequencing errors were corrected by clustering, and CDR3s were annotated against IMGT so that V, D and J genes could be assigned. Downstream analyses used only productive TCRbeta rearrangements, leaving out any out-of-frame or stop-codon sequences. Clonality was computed as one minus Shannon entropy normalized by the log of the number of unique productive sequences. Clones differing between time points or between blood and tumor were identified by Fisher's exact test with Benjamini-Hochberg correction at adjusted p below 0.01. This immuneACCESS table, as held by TCRdb, lists in-frame sequences with V and J called but not all clones. Of the missing ones, under half trace to an unresolved V gene in checked studies; the others have no known cause. V and J calls and clone size come straight from that table; D and trimming were deduced from the DNA. In this sample the table shows about 43,000 clones, under 90% of which occur a single time. Of the sample, approximately 16% falls within the top ten clones.

Between the V and J ends, shortened by 0 bases and 6 bases respectively, the junction contains 18 bases. The CDR3 contains 17 residues, cysteine and phenylalanine counted. Only the CDR3 DNA is retained, 51 bases long and in frame from the first base. Via the germline V gene, CDR1 is SGDLS and CDR2 YYNGEE. The receptor comes from a man between 60 and 70 years old with urothelial cancer. The sample was PBMCs, taken around atezolizumab (anti-PD-L1) treatment. The chain was built from TRBV9 and TRBJ2-2, and TRBD2 may be the D gene, going by 5 matching bases. Read as DNA, the sequence is TGTGCCAGCAGCGTAGGTAGTCTGGCTAGCCAGGCCGGGGAGCTGTTTTTT. It is translated as CASSVGSLASQAGELFF.